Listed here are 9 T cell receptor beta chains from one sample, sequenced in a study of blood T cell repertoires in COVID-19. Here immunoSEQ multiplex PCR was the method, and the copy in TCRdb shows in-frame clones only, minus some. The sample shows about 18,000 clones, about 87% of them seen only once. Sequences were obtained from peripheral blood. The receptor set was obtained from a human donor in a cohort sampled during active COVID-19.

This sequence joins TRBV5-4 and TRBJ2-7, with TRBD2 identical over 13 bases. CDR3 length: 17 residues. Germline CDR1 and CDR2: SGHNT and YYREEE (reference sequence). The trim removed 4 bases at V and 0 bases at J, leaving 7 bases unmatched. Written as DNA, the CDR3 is TGTGCCAGCAGCCCCGGGACTAGCGGGATCTACTCCTACGAGCAGTACTTC. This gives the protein CASSPGTSGIYSYEQYF. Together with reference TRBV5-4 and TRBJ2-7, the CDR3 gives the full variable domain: ETGVTQSPTHLIKTRGQQVTLRCSSQSGHNTVSWYQQALGQGPQFIFQYYREEENGRGNFPPRFSGLQFPNYSSELNVNALELDDSALYLCASSPGTSGIYSYEQYFGPGTRLTVT.

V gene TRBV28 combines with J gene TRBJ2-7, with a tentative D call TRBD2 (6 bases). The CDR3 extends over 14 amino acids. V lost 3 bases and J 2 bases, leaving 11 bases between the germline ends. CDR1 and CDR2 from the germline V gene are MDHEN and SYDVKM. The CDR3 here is CASSLAGGAYEQYF. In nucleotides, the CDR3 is TGTGCCAGCAGTTTGGCCGGGGGAGCCTACGAGCAGTACTTC.

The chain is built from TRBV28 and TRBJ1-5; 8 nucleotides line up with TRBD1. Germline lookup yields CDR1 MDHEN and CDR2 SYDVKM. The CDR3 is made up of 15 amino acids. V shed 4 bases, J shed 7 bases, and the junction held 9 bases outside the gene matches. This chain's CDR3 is CASSSVGQANQPQHF. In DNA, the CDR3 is TGTGCCAGCAGTTCCGTGGGACAGGCAAACCAGCCCCAGCATTTT.

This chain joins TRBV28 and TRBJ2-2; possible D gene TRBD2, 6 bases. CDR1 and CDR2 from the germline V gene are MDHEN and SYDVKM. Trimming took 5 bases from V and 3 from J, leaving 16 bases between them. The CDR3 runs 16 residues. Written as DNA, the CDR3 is TGTGCCAGCAGTCTTATGGTAGCGGTTCACACCGGGGAGCTGTTTTTT. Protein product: CASSLMVAVHTGELFF.

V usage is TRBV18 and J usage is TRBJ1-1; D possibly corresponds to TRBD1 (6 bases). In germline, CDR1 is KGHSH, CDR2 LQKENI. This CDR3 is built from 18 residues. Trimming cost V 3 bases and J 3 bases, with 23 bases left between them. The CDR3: CASSPSRGTGPLDTEAFF. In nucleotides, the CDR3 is TGTGCCAGCTCACCTAGCAGGGGCACCGGCCCCTTGGACACTGAAGCTTTCTTT.

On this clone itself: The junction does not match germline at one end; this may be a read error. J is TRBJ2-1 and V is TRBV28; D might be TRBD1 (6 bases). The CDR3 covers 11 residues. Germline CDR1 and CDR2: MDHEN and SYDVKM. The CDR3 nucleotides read TGTGCCAGCAGTTCCGTCGACAGGATACTCTTC. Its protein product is CASSSVDRILF.

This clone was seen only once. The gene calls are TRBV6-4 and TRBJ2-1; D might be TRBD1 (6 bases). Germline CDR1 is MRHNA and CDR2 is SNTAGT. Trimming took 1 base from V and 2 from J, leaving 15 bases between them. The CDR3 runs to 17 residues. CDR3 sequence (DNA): TGTGCCAGCAGTGACTTCCTCAGGGGAAGGACCTACAATGAGCAGTTCTTC. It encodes CASSDFLRGRTYNEQFF.

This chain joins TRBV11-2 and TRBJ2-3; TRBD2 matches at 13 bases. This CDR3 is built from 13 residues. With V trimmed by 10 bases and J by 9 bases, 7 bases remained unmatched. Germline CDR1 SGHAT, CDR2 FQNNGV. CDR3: CATGTSGIPTQYF. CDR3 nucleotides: TGTGCCACCGGGACTAGCGGGATCCCAACGCAGTATTTT.

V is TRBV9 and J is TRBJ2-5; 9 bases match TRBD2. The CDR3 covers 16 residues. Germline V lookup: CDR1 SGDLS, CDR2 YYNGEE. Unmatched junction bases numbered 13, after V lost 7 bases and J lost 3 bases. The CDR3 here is CASGTGGSSGEETQYF. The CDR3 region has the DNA TGTGCCAGCGGGACGGGGGGTTCTAGCGGGGAAGAGACCCAGTACTTC.